What follows are 23 T cell receptor beta chains derived from one specimen sequenced in a study of T cells after yellow fever vaccination. A single record per CDR3 protein comes from TCRdb applying MiXCR to the 5' RACE reads. The sample consists of hundreds of thousands of distinct CDR3 sequences, 21% of them appearing once. Sample: PBMCs, taken approximately 22 days after the first yellow fever vaccination. These receptors all stem from a man aged 18 to 35 who received the YFV17D yellow fever vaccine.

This clonotype was counted a few times. The genes are TRBV5-4 and TRBJ2-5; D might be TRBD2 (5 bases). Germline lookup yields CDR1 SGHNT and CDR2 YYREEE (reference sequence). Trimming shortened V by 0 bases and J by 5 bases, and 11 bases separated the two germline ends. This CDR3 spans 14 amino acids. The CDR3 spells CASSLERGWETQYF. In nucleotides, the CDR3 is TGTGCCAGCAGCTTGGAACGGGGTTGGGAGACCCAGTACTTC.

This chain uses TRBV3-1 with TRBJ2-1; D not resolved. This CDR3 region has 14 residues. Germline V gene data show CDR1 as LGHDT and CDR2 as YNNKEL (reference sequence). V was pared by 0 bases and J by 5 bases, with 8 bases between. The CDR3 region is CASSQEQSNNEQFF. CDR3 DNA sequence: TGTGCCAGCAGCCAAGAACAGAGCAACAATGAGCAGTTCTTC.

This clonotype was observed a few times. The chain uses TRBV6-4 and TRBJ2-1, with 10 bases lining up with TRBD1. The V and J ends lost 6 bases and 12 bases, in that order; junction bases with no gene match: 8. This CDR3 spans 13 amino acids. The V gene's germline CDR1 is MRHNA and CDR2 SNTAGT. CDR3 in DNA: TGTGCCAGCAGGCCGACAGGGGGCCTGGTGCAGTTCTTC. Its translation: CASRPTGGLVQFF.

V and J are TRBV20-1 and TRBJ2-2; D not certain. The CDR3 is 13 residues long. Trimming took off 1 base at V and 3 bases at J, with 6 bases between the two ends. Germline-derived CDR1 and CDR2 are DFQATT and SNEGSKA (reference sequence). The CDR3 coding sequence is TGCAGTGCTAGAGTACGGTACACCGGGGAGCTGTTTTTT. Translation: CSARVRYTGELFF.

This chain connects TRBV6-1 to TRBJ2-3, with 10 bases lining up with TRBD2. The V gene's germline CDR1 is MNHNS and CDR2 SASEGT. This CDR3 has 15 residues. Trimming took 7 bases from V and 4 from J; bases not matched to a gene: 8. CDR3 in DNA: TGTGCCAGCAATCCGCTAGCGGGGGTGGCAGATACGCAGTATTTT. The encoded protein is CASNPLAGVADTQYF.

V and J are TRBV5-1 and TRBJ1-2; 8 nucleotides agree with TRBD1. Germline V gene sequence: CDR1 SGHRS, CDR2 YFSETQ. The CDR3 sequence is 14 residues long. Trimming took 4 bases from V and 6 from J; bases not matched to a gene: 8. CDR3 nucleotide sequence: TGCGCCAGCAGCCTTACTACAGGGGGAGATGGCTACACCTTC. Translating gives CASSLTTGGDGYTF. Complete variable domain (other parts from reference TRBV5-1 and TRBJ1-2): KAGVTQTPRYLIKTRGQQVTLSCSPISGHRSVSWYQQTPGQGLQFLFEYFSETQRNKGNFPGRFSGRQFSNSRSEMNVSTLELGDSALYLCASSLTTGGDGYTFGSGTRLTVV.

V gene TRBV12-5 combines with J gene TRBJ2-7; 7 bases are a match to TRBD2. The CDR3 covers 15 residues. Germline V gives CDR1 LGHNT, CDR2 FRNRAP. The trim removed 2 bases at V and 4 bases at J, leaving 8 bases unmatched. CDR3 coding DNA: TGTGCTAGTGGTTTGAGCGGGATGACCCCATACGAGCAGTACTTC. As protein: CASGLSGMTPYEQYF.

Ten or more counts support this clonotype. The rearrangement links TRBV5-1 to TRBJ2-1; D gene uncertain. Germline-derived CDR1 and CDR2 are SGHRS and YFSETQ. Trimming left V 0 bases short and J 0 bases short, with 7 bases between. The CDR3 contains 15 residues. The CDR3 sequence is CASSLVDSSYNEQFF. DNA for the CDR3: TGCGCCAGCAGCTTGGTAGATAGCTCCTACAATGAGCAGTTCTTC.

V usage is TRBV5-1 and J usage is TRBJ2-1; D is unresolved. The ends were cut back, 0 bases at V and 6 bases at J, with 10 bases in the middle. The CDR3 loop spans 14 amino acids. Germline CDR1 and CDR2: SGHRS and YFSETQ. In nucleotides, the CDR3 is TGCGCCAGCAGCTTGGCCCCAGAAGGCAATGAGCAGTTCTTC. This sequence encodes CASSLAPEGNEQFF.

This clonotype came up a few times. The rearrangement links TRBV20-1 to TRBJ2-3; D is undetermined. Germline CDR1 DFQATT, CDR2 SNEGSKA (reference sequence). The CDR3 totals 13 residues. CDR3 amino acids: CSRADSNTDTQYF. The CDR3 DNA sequence: TGCAGCCGGGCTGACTCAAACACAGATACGCAGTATTTT.

CDR3 protein: CASSQLGMRATQYF. CDR3 sequence (DNA): TGTGCCAGCAGCCAATTAGGGATGCGGGCGACCCAGTACTTC. The rearrangement joins TRBV14 to TRBJ2-5; D may be TRBD2 (5 bases). V lost 2 bases to trimming and J lost 7 bases, with 14 bases between them. Germline CDR1 SGHDN, CDR2 FVKESK. The CDR3 loop spans 14 amino acids. The whole variable domain, remainder taken from reference TRBV14 and TRBJ2-5, is EAGVTQFPSHSVIEKGQTVTLRCDPISGHDNLYWYRRVMGKEIKFLLHFVKESKQDESGMPNNRFLAERTGGTYSTLKVQPAELEDSGVYFCASSQLGMRATQYFGPGTRLLVL.

J is TRBJ2-6 and V is TRBV2, with a tentative D call TRBD1 (6 bases). This CDR3 has 17 residues. Germline loops: CDR1 SNHLY, CDR2 FYNNEI. Trimming cost V 5 bases and J 2 bases, with 16 bases left between them. The CDR3 sequence: CASSRTALLPGANVLTF. The CDR3 DNA is TGTGCCAGCAGTCGGACAGCTCTTCTGCCTGGGGCCAACGTCCTGACTTTC.

This rearrangement joins TRBV4-3 to TRBJ2-1, with 8 bases aligning to TRBD2. This CDR3 spans 18 amino acids. The germline gives CDR1 LGHNA, CDR2 YSLEER. The ends lost 4 bases at V and 3 bases at J; junction bases unmatched: 14. The CDR3 coding sequence is TGCGCCAGCAGCCGGGGCAGCGGGGGTGAAACTCGCTACAATGAGCAGTTCTTC. Translated: CASSRGSGGETRYNEQFF.

J is TRBJ1-1 and V is TRBV7-6; 9 bases map to TRBD1. Germline assignment: CDR1 SGHVS and CDR2 FNYEAQ. V lost 5 bases to trimming and J lost 5 bases; unmatched junction nucleotides: 9. CDR3 length: 15 amino acids. CDR3 amino acids: CASSTAGTGWTEAFF. The CDR3 coding sequence is TGTGCCAGCAGCACAGCCGGGACAGGGTGGACTGAAGCTTTCTTT.

This clonotype was counted between two and nine times. This chain connects TRBV7-2 to TRBJ2-1, with D hard to call. This CDR3 is built from 16 residues. Germline values: CDR1 SGHTA, CDR2 FQGNSA. V shed 5 bases and J shed 0 bases, with 14 bases lying between them. CDR3 loop: CASSIGAISSYNEQFF. The CDR3 bases are TGTGCCAGCAGCATAGGAGCTATTAGCTCCTACAATGAGCAGTTCTTC.

This clonotype was found a few times. The V and J genes are TRBV5-4 and TRBJ2-1; 8 nucleotides align to TRBD2. This CDR3 is built from 15 residues. The germline CDR1 and CDR2 sequences are SGHNT and YYREEE (reference sequence). V shed 4 bases, J shed 7 bases, and the junction held 10 bases outside the gene matches. The CDR3 sequence is CASSPGGERRNEQFF. CDR3 DNA: TGTGCCAGCAGCCCCGGGGGGGAGCGCAGGAATGAGCAGTTCTTC.

The rearrangement links TRBV12-3 or TRBV12-4 to TRBJ1-4; TRBD1 might be the D (5 bases). The germline V and J ends were trimmed by 8 bases and 0 bases, with 7 bases remaining between them. The CDR3 length is 13 residues. As DNA, the CDR3 is TGTGCCAGCTCAGGGTCAACTAATGAAAAACTGTTTTTT. Protein product: CASSGSTNEKLFF.

The CDR3 DNA is TGTGCCATCAGGGCATTTGGGGCAGGGGGCGTCGTCGACAATGAGCAGTTCTTC. Translation: CAIRAFGAGGVVDNEQFF. The chain joins TRBV10-3 to TRBJ2-1; 8 nucleotides align to TRBD1. This CDR3 region has 18 residues. Per the germline V gene, CDR1 is ENHRY and CDR2 is SYGVKD. V trimming: 6 bases; J trimming: 5 bases; junction bases outside the gene matches: 18.

The chain recombines TRBV7-2 with TRBJ2-5; D gene ambiguous. The CDR3 length is 16 residues. V lost 3 bases and J 5 bases, leaving 19 bases between the germline ends. Germline V gene sequence: CDR1 SGHTA, CDR2 FQGNSA. The CDR3 region is CASSFSPASNGETQYF. Here the CDR3 DNA reads TGTGCCAGCAGCTTTAGCCCGGCCTCAAACGGGGAGACCCAGTACTTC. The entire variable domain, with the rest obtained from reference TRBV7-2 and TRBJ2-5, is as follows: GAGVSQSPSNKVTEKGKDVELRCDPISGHTALYWYRQSLGQGLEFLIYFQGNSAPDKSGLPSDRFSAERTGGSVSTLTIQRTQQEDSAVYLCASSFSPASNGETQYFGPGTRLLVL.

The V gene is TRBV5-6, the J gene TRBJ1-1; TRBD1 might be the D (6 bases). The CDR3 has 15 residues. The germline V and J ends were trimmed by 2 bases and 9 bases, with 20 bases remaining between them. Germline CDR1 reads SGHDT; CDR2 reads YYEEEE. The CDR3 sequence: CASSLYRVEVGKAFF. CDR3 sequence (DNA): TGTGCCAGCAGCTTATACAGGGTTGAGGTCGGTAAAGCTTTCTTT.

In this sample, this clonotype turned up a few times. The chain employs TRBV11-2 and TRBJ2-3; 8 bases are shared with TRBD2. Germline V lookup: CDR1 SGHAT, CDR2 FQNNGV. This CDR3 has 15 residues. V was clipped by 5 bases and J by 4 bases; unmatched bases: 8. The DNA for the CDR3 is TGTGCCAGCAGCCGTAGCGGGGCGCCCCCAGATACGCAGTATTTT. Amino acid sequence: CASSRSGAPPDTQYF.

The chain has TRBV27 and TRBJ1-4; 9 nucleotides line up with TRBD1. Germline values: CDR1 MNHEY, CDR2 SMNVEV (reference sequence). The junction had 14 bases not matched to a gene; V was cut back by 7 bases and J by 8 bases. The CDR3 totals 16 residues. CDR3 residues: CASKTPSGTGREKLFF. For the CDR3, the DNA is TGTGCCAGCAAAACCCCCTCCGGGACAGGGAGGGAAAAACTGTTTTTT.

This clonotype was counted between two and nine times. The V call is TRBV20-1, the J call TRBJ1-1; 7 bases line up with TRBD1. Germline CDR1 reads DFQATT; CDR2 reads SNEGSKA (reference sequence). The CDR3 contains 14 residues. V gave up 6 bases and J gave up 5 bases; unmatched junction bases: 12. The CDR3 is CSASTGAGGTEAFF. CDR3 nucleotides: TGCAGTGCCAGCACAGGGGCGGGAGGAACTGAAGCTTTCTTT.